This T cell receptor beta chain appears in the sequencing data of a study of blood T cell repertoires in COVID-19. Whole-study context: T cells, B-cell-depleted T cells, or PBMCs provided the cDNA or gDNA that served as material.

This clone was picked up one time. Libraries were prepared by immunoSEQ multiplex PCR; TCRdb keeps only in-frame clonotypes and omits some of them. The data hold over 300,000 clones, with around 82% observed a single time. Between the trimmed V and J ends, which lost 6 bases and 1 base, there was a span of 12 bases. The CDR3 totals 14 residues. The germline V gene encodes CDR1 KGHSH and CDR2 LQKENI. The gene calls are TRBV18 and TRBJ1-1; no definite D call. The TCR sequence derives from a woman aged 50 to 60 with acute or convalescent COVID-19. The sequencing input was peripheral blood. The CDR3 nucleotides are TGTGCCAGCTCCCCTCTAGGTCCGAACACTGAAGCTTTCTTT. Translating it yields CASSPLGPNTEAFF.